Listed below are T cell receptor beta chains from one sample, sequenced in a study of molecular identifiers for immune sequencing clone quantification. Using its own MiXCR run on the PCR reads, TCRdb lists one record per CDR3 protein. The sample has more than 300,000 distinct CDR3 sequences; around a fifth are singletons. The sample was naive CD8+ T cells from blood, with Jurkat cell RNA spiked in. Receptor source: a human donor in good health. Some libraries in this study had Jurkat cell RNA spiked in. The CDR3 runs from the conserved cysteine through the conserved F or W. A D gene is named only where the DNA matches it firmly.

cdr3_length: 14; d_call: NA; j_call: TRBJ1-1; v_call: TRBV5-5; cdr3_aa: CASSLPLMNTEAFF
cdr3_length: 15; d_call: TRBD1; j_call: TRBJ1-2; v_call: TRBV5-6; cdr3_aa: CASTSSEGARYGYTF
cdr3_length: 13; d_call: TRBD1; j_call: TRBJ2-1; v_call: TRBV12-3/TRBV12-4; cdr3_aa: CASRKTGGSEQFF
cdr3_length: 16; d_call: TRBD2; j_call: TRBJ2-3; v_call: TRBV6-2/TRBV6-3; cdr3_aa: CASSYPPGSGADTQYF
cdr3_length: 14; d_call: NA; j_call: TRBJ2-1; v_call: TRBV28; cdr3_aa: CASSPTASPNEQFF
cdr3_length: 18; d_call: NA; j_call: TRBJ1-6; v_call: TRBV7-2; cdr3_aa: CASSLARPTAIIKSPLHF
cdr3_length: 13; d_call: NA; j_call: TRBJ2-1; v_call: TRBV19; cdr3_aa: CASSNTPGLGEFF
cdr3_length: 17; d_call: NA; j_call: TRBJ1-2; v_call: TRBV20-1; cdr3_aa: CSARAWAPDRENYGYTF
cdr3_length: 15; d_call: NA; j_call: TRBJ2-7; v_call: TRBV5-5; cdr3_aa: CASSLARGGGDEQYF
cdr3_length: 16; d_call: TRBD1; j_call: TRBJ1-1; v_call: TRBV10-3; cdr3_aa: CAISETWTGPLAEAFF
cdr3_length: 14; d_call: NA; j_call: TRBJ1-5; v_call: TRBV4-1; cdr3_aa: CASSQAPGPQPQHF
cdr3_length: 16; d_call: TRBD1; j_call: TRBJ2-2; v_call: TRBV9; cdr3_aa: CASSHRQGAFTGELFF
cdr3_length: 19; d_call: TRBD1; j_call: TRBJ1-5; v_call: TRBV5-6; cdr3_aa: CASSSNRRDRENGNQPLHF
cdr3_length: 13; d_call: NA; j_call: TRBJ2-7; v_call: TRBV15; cdr3_aa: CATSRDAGDEQYF
cdr3_length: 15; d_call: TRBD1; j_call: TRBJ2-5; v_call: TRBV19; cdr3_aa: CASSDGQGHGETQYF
cdr3_length: 19; d_call: TRBD1; j_call: TRBJ2-2; v_call: TRBV9; cdr3_aa: CASSLNHFTGTGDTGELFF
cdr3_length: 12; d_call: NA; j_call: TRBJ2-7; v_call: TRBV5-4; cdr3_aa: CASSLTQAEQYF
cdr3_length: 15; d_call: TRBD2; j_call: TRBJ2-7; v_call: TRBV27; cdr3_aa: CASSWTSGSAYEQYF
cdr3_length: 15; d_call: TRBD1; j_call: TRBJ1-5; v_call: TRBV6-6; cdr3_aa: CASSLYRGGNQPQHF
cdr3_length: 13; d_call: TRBD1; j_call: TRBJ1-1; v_call: TRBV10-1; cdr3_aa: CASSLTGGHEAFF
cdr3_length: 19; d_call: TRBD2; j_call: TRBJ2-3; v_call: TRBV5-5; cdr3_aa: CASSPWTSGGPGSTDTQYF
cdr3_length: 13; d_call: NA; j_call: TRBJ1-6; v_call: TRBV6-5; cdr3_aa: CASTLSLPSPLHF
cdr3_length: 14; d_call: TRBD1; j_call: TRBJ1-5; v_call: TRBV29-1; cdr3_aa: CSAATGAFNQPQHF
cdr3_length: 17; d_call: TRBD2; j_call: TRBJ2-2; v_call: TRBV29-1; cdr3_aa: CSVAWTSGGAGTGELFF
cdr3_length: 15; d_call: TRBD1; j_call: TRBJ2-5; v_call: TRBV6-2/TRBV6-3; cdr3_aa: CASSYSGQGPETQYF
cdr3_length: 15; d_call: TRBD1; j_call: TRBJ1-1; v_call: TRBV7-6; cdr3_aa: CASSPRTGENTEAFF
cdr3_length: 15; d_call: TRBD2; j_call: TRBJ2-2; v_call: TRBV6-6; cdr3_aa: CASSAIRTSGGELFF
cdr3_length: 15; d_call: TRBD1; j_call: TRBJ1-6; v_call: TRBV28; cdr3_aa: CASRYHTGGVPPLHF
cdr3_length: 18; d_call: TRBD2; j_call: TRBJ2-2; v_call: TRBV6-5; cdr3_aa: CASTPMMTSGGHTGELFF
cdr3_length: 12; d_call: TRBD1; j_call: TRBJ2-7; v_call: TRBV7-9; cdr3_aa: CASSETGYEQYF
cdr3_length: 14; d_call: NA; j_call: TRBJ2-2; v_call: TRBV19; cdr3_aa: CASSILATTGELFF
cdr3_length: 14; d_call: NA; j_call: TRBJ1-4; v_call: TRBV7-6; cdr3_aa: CASSWGSGDEKLFF
cdr3_length: 15; d_call: NA; j_call: TRBJ1-1; v_call: TRBV5-1; cdr3_aa: CASRGLRLGDTEAFF
cdr3_length: 15; d_call: TRBD2; j_call: TRBJ2-1; v_call: TRBV20-1; cdr3_aa: CSAAAAGGSYNEQFF
cdr3_length: 13; d_call: TRBD1; j_call: TRBJ1-1; v_call: TRBV12-3/TRBV12-4; cdr3_aa: CARRGQGWTEAFF
cdr3_length: 15; d_call: NA; j_call: TRBJ1-4; v_call: TRBV27; cdr3_aa: CASSLFALRNEKLFF
cdr3_length: 13; d_call: NA; j_call: TRBJ2-1; v_call: TRBV2; cdr3_aa: CASSVYSYNEQFF
cdr3_length: 12; d_call: NA; j_call: TRBJ2-1; v_call: TRBV24-1; cdr3_aa: CTTSDLYNEQFF
cdr3_length: 15; d_call: TRBD1; j_call: TRBJ2-7; v_call: TRBV19; cdr3_aa: CASSIEVTGVYEQYF
cdr3_length: 13; d_call: NA; j_call: TRBJ1-1; v_call: TRBV7-9; cdr3_aa: CASSQGRITEAFF
cdr3_length: 16; d_call: TRBD2; j_call: TRBJ2-7; v_call: TRBV4-1; cdr3_aa: CASSQKTSGVSYEQYF
cdr3_length: 17; d_call: TRBD1; j_call: TRBJ2-7; v_call: TRBV29-1; cdr3_aa: CSVEIVSGTGPSYEQYF
cdr3_length: 13; d_call: TRBD2; j_call: TRBJ2-2; v_call: TRBV30; cdr3_aa: CAFLAGAAGELSF
cdr3_length: 19; d_call: TRBD2; j_call: TRBJ2-7; v_call: TRBV4-2; cdr3_aa: CASSQDLSWREGHRYEQYF
cdr3_length: 12; d_call: TRBD1; j_call: TRBJ2-3; v_call: TRBV10-3; cdr3_aa: CAISLQGDTQYF
cdr3_length: 12; d_call: NA; j_call: TRBJ2-1; v_call: TRBV7-9; cdr3_aa: CASSLPSAEQFF
cdr3_length: 15; d_call: TRBD2; j_call: TRBJ2-7; v_call: TRBV27; cdr3_aa: CASSLLAGGRNEQYF
cdr3_length: 11; d_call: NA; j_call: TRBJ2-1; v_call: TRBV7-2; cdr3_aa: CASSFGGEQFF
cdr3_length: 17; d_call: TRBD2; j_call: TRBJ2-5; v_call: TRBV28; cdr3_aa: CASSLYATSGAEETQYF
cdr3_length: 13; d_call: NA; j_call: TRBJ2-3; v_call: TRBV27; cdr3_aa: CTSRTGWMDTQYF
cdr3_length: 19; d_call: TRBD1; j_call: TRBJ2-6; v_call: TRBV18; cdr3_aa: CASSPSDRGRNSGANVLTF
cdr3_length: 10; d_call: NA; j_call: TRBJ2-7; v_call: TRBV6-1; cdr3_aa: CALPANEQYF
cdr3_length: 13; d_call: NA; j_call: TRBJ2-7; v_call: TRBV20-1; cdr3_aa: CSARAGSAYEQYF
cdr3_length: 13; d_call: NA; j_call: TRBJ2-1; v_call: TRBV27; cdr3_aa: CASSLSSYNEQFF
cdr3_length: 15; d_call: NA; j_call: TRBJ1-2; v_call: TRBV2; cdr3_aa: CASSEALDSNYGYTF
cdr3_length: 14; d_call: TRBD1; j_call: TRBJ2-7; v_call: TRBV5-6; cdr3_aa: CASSLVGDSPEQYF